Each of the 21 T cell receptor beta chains below was sequenced from the same sample in a study of T cells expressing NK-cell markers. TCRdb reanalyzed the 5' RACE reads and collapses them to one entry per CDR3 protein, without DNA. The table gives 440,000 or so distinct CDR3 sequences; the top ten clones make up about 7.1% of it. Sequencing was done on a sample of blood T cells: a sorted CD56 or NKG2C T cell subset, CD4+ or CD8+ T cells, or bulk PBMC T cells (not recorded which). The source is a woman between 18 and 70 years old in good health.

V gene TRBV12-3 or TRBV12-4 combines with J gene TRBJ2-7. The CDR3 loop spans 14 amino acids. This chain's CDR3 is CASSFGETDYEQYF.

The chain is built from TRBV9 and TRBJ2-3; there is no DNA to check the TCRdb D call of TRBD1. Germline CDR1 reads SGDLS; CDR2 reads YYNGEE. The CDR3 extends over 16 amino acids. The CDR3 region is CASSARQVEITDTQYF.

The CDR3: CASSQGGQGAGYGYTF. V usage is TRBV3-1 and J usage is TRBJ1-2; TCRdb designates TRBD1, a call that cannot be tested without DNA. The germline gives CDR1 LGHDT, CDR2 YNNKEL (reference sequence). The CDR3 is 16 amino acids.

The chain combines TRBV7-7 with TRBJ2-1; the D gene TCRdb calls, TRBD2, cannot be checked with no DNA. Germline CDR1 is SSHAT and CDR2 is FNYEAQ (reference sequence). CDR3 length: 17 residues. The CDR3 here is CASSGTSGASSYNEQFF.

This chain connects TRBV12-3 or TRBV12-4 to TRBJ2-3. The CDR3 sequence is 13 residues long. The CDR3 reads CASSLVVIYTQYF.

The genes are TRBV12-3 or TRBV12-4 and TRBJ2-7; TCRdb's D call, TRBD1, is unchecked because there is no DNA. The CDR3 length is 15 residues. This chain's CDR3 is CASSLDGIGPYEQYF.

This chain links TRBV19 with TRBJ1-1; checking the TCRdb D call of TRBD1 is not possible without DNA. Germline V gives CDR1 LNHDA, CDR2 SQIVND (reference sequence). This CDR3 spans 17 amino acids. CDR3 sequence: CASSSPRSRGLNTEAFF.

This rearrangement joins TRBV29-1 to TRBJ2-3; TCRdb returns TRBD2, unconfirmable since there is no DNA. Germline V gene sequence: CDR1 SQVTM, CDR2 ANQGSEA. This CDR3 region has 15 residues. CDR3 amino acids: CSVEVIQRVTDTQYF.

The chain carries TRBV20-1 and TRBJ1-1. Germline V gene lookup returns CDR1 DFQATT and CDR2 SNEGSKA (reference sequence). The CDR3 loop spans 13 amino acids. The CDR3 here is CSALAITASEAFF.

The V gene is TRBV30, the J gene TRBJ2-2; TCRdb selects TRBD2, and the lack of DNA leaves this call unchecked. The CDR3 consists of 17 residues. CDR1 is GTSNPN, CDR2 SVGIG, per germline (reference sequence). CDR3 in amino acids: CAWSLAGGQTNTGELFF. Supplemented by reference TRBV30 and TRBJ2-2, the full variable domain reads SQTIHQWPATLVQPVGSPLSLECTVEGTSNPNLYWYRQAAGRGLQLLFYSVGIGQISSEVPQNLSASRPQDRQFILSSKKLLLSDSGFYLCAWSLAGGQTNTGELFFGEGSRLTVL.

V is TRBV25-1 and J is TRBJ2-5; lacking DNA, the TRBD2 call made by TCRdb goes unchecked. This CDR3 contains 14 residues. The germline V gene encodes CDR1 MGHDK and CDR2 SYGVNS. CDR3 residues: CASSMGGRAETQYF.

This rearrangement joins TRBV12-3 or TRBV12-4 to TRBJ2-3; TCRdb outputs TRBD2, but without DNA this stays unchecked. This CDR3 is 14 amino acids long. The CDR3 spells CASSPHIASDTQYF.

The J gene is TRBJ2-1, the V gene TRBV20-1; TCRdb selects TRBD2, and the lack of DNA leaves this call unchecked. This CDR3 is 16 amino acids long. Germline values: CDR1 DFQATT, CDR2 SNEGSKA (reference sequence). The CDR3 loop reads CSATGTSGTSYNEQFF.

The chain joins TRBV19 to TRBJ2-7; the D call from TCRdb, TRBD1, cannot be confirmed without DNA. Germline V lookup: CDR1 LNHDA, CDR2 SQIVND (reference sequence). The CDR3 is 15 amino acids. The CDR3 here is CASSARTGAFDEQYF.

CDR3 region: CASSLALGGGGELFF. V usage is TRBV7-6 and J usage is TRBJ2-2; TCRdb's assignment of TRBD2 cannot be checked, as there is no DNA. There are 15 residues in the CDR3. Per the germline V gene, CDR1 is SGHVS and CDR2 is FNYEAQ.

The chain joins TRBV12-3 or TRBV12-4 to TRBJ1-3. The CDR3 has 13 amino acids. The CDR3 sequence: CASSPGLGNTIYF.

The CDR3 protein is CASREATYTEAFF. The chain combines TRBV11-2 with TRBJ1-1. This CDR3 region has 13 residues. Germline V CDR1 and CDR2: SGHAT, FQNNGV.

CDR3 loop: CASSESLGLRNEQFF. The rearrangement joins TRBV10-2 to TRBJ2-1; TCRdb proposes TRBD2, but this gene call is untestable without DNA. In germline, CDR1 is WSHSY, CDR2 SAAADI. The CDR3 runs to 15 residues.

V usage is TRBV11-1 and J usage is TRBJ2-3; TCRdb names TRBD1, which stays unverified in the absence of DNA. Germline lookup yields CDR1 SGHAT and CDR2 FQDESV (reference sequence). The CDR3 has 18 amino acids. The CDR3 here is CASSYPLDRITSTDTQYF.

V usage is TRBV11-2 and J usage is TRBJ2-1; without DNA, the TCRdb call of TRBD1 cannot be checked. Per germline, CDR1 SGHAT and CDR2 FQNNGV. The CDR3 consists of 13 residues. The CDR3 is CASSNPQGNEQFF.

The chain has TRBV4-3 and TRBJ1-2; TCRdb lists TRBD1, though no DNA is available to test this call. The CDR3 has 14 residues. Per germline, CDR1 LGHNA and CDR2 YSLEER. The CDR3 region is CASSQERGSYGYTF.